Listed below are T cell receptor beta chains from one sample, sequenced in a study of shared clonotypes between healthy human individuals. Only in-frame clones appear in the TCRdb table, and some are missing; sequencing was by immunoSEQ multiplex PCR. Of 980,000 or so clones detected, around three quarters appear once; the ten largest clones hold roughly 1.5%. Sequencing was performed on memory CD4+ T cells sorted from blood. The origin of the receptors is a man between 18 and 35 years old in good health. CDR3s include the opening cysteine and the closing phenylalanine or tryptophan.

len	v_gene	CDR3aa
16	TRBV5-1	CASSLGGPVPSYEQYF
15	TRBV7-2	CASSLASASGNTIYF
16	TRBV9	CASSVAWSASYNEQFF
14	TRBV7-2	CASSLTLGAYEQYF
15	TRBV7-9	CASTQGGGWDSPLHF
12	TRBV5-4	CASSRDRETQYF
15	TRBV10-3	CAISESGEGAYEQYF
14	TRBV28	CASSLPSGGGEQYF
14	TRBV6-1	CASSEMQVLYGYTF
13	TRBV2	CASNRVLAHEQFF
11	TRBV28	CASSFYETQYF
14	TRBV7-3	CASSAGTGGNTIYF
15	TRBV6-4	CASSSTGDYNYGYTF
16	TRBV19	CASSTLQISGANVLTF
16	TRBV4-3	CASSQEPGQGNQPQHF
14	TRBV5-8	CASSFGQAKETQYF
14	TRBV5-6	CASSLGTGRYGYTF
17	TRBV11-2	CASSFPFGLEFTRRQYF
15	TRBV15	CATSRGGTGNEKLFF
16	TRBV1	CTSSQGRLAGDYEQYF
12	TRBV18	CASSLDRGEAFF
14	TRBV6-1	CASSEGGGGNGYTF
11	TRBV10-3	CAISATDTQYF
14	TRBV2	CASKGSGRANEQFF
13	TRBV19	CASRRTAGNTIYF
17	TRBV25-1	CASSGPPGTEGHYGYTF
15	TRBV6-6	CASSYSGLASYEQYF
11	TRBV11-2	CASSIYEKLFF
13	TRBV29-1	CSVERGTNYGYTF
14	TRBV5-6	CASRRGRKNEKLFF
12	TRBV11-2	CASSLPGRAYYF
16	TRBV28	CASSLVLGNSNQPQHF
12	TRBV5-1	CASSRDRAGYTF
14	TRBV6-9	CASSSPGGGTEAFF
13	TRBV6-6	CASSTAGNEKLFF
15	TRBV7-2	CASSLGDYSNQPQHF
19	TRBV14	CASSQETLGGQGFHNEQFF
13	TRBV5-1	CASSLEGTESSTF